The TCR beta chain described here comes from a study of identical twins. The study, taken as a whole, reports: Out-of-frame alpha sequences shared by twins showed excess low generation probability. The conclusions drew on cross-sectional statistical analysis instead of tracking the same donors.

Template switching supplied a universal primer site; unique molecular identifiers were carried on the cDNA. TCRdb passed the 5' RACE reads through MiXCR, listing each CDR3 protein once. Here the sample spans 500,000 or so distinct CDR3 sequences, 11% to 15% being singletons. About this clonotype: What it binds is unknown.

V gave up 6 bases and J gave up 2 bases; unmatched junction bases: 7. The CDR3 totals 15 residues. Germline CDR1 reads MNHNS; CDR2 reads SASEGT. The same sample was also used in a study of yellow fever vaccine responses in identical twins. This second study notes: Each twin's T cell response to the vaccine was reported to look partly convergent and partly personalized.

The clonotype comes from a woman aged 18-29 years in good health. Sequencing was done on a sample of CD4+ T cells sorted from blood. The chain recombines TRBV6-1 with TRBJ2-3; 8 nucleotides agree with TRBD2. The CDR3 reads CASRNSGATTDTQYF. The CDR3 coding sequence is TGTGCCAGCAGAAATAGCGGGGCGACCACAGATACGCAGTATTTT.